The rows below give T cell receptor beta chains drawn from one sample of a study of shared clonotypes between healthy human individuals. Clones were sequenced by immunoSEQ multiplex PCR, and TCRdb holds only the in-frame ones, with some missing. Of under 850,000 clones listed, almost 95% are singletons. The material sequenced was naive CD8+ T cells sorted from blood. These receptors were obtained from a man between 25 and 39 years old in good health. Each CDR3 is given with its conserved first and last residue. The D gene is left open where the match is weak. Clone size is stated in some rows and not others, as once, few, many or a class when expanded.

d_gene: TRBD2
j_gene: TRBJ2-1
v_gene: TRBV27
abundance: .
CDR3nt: TGTGCCAGCAGATACCCCCACGGCGGGAGCTCCTACAATGAGCAGTTCTTC
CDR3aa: CASRYPHGGSSYNEQFF

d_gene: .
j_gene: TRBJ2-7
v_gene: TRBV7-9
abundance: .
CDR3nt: TGTGCCAGCAGCAATATGAACAGTTACGAGCAGTACTTC
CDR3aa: CASSNMNSYEQYF

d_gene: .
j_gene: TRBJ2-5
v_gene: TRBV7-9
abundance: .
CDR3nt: TGTGCCAGCAGCTCCTGGGCCCGGGGTGAGACCCAGTACTTC
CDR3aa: CASSSWARGETQYF

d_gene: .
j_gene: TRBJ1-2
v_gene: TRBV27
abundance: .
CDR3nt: TGTGCCAGCAGACCCGGGGGCTACTATGGCTACACCTTC
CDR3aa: CASRPGGYYGYTF

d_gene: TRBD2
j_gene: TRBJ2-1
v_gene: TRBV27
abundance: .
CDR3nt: TGTGCCAGCAGTTTATTGGGGTTTAGCGGGAGTTTATCGATCTTC
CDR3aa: CASSLLGFSGSLSIF

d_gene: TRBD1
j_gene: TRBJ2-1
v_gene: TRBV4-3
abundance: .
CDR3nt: TGCGCCAGCGGATCCGGGACAGGGAGTTTCAATGAGCAGTTCTTC
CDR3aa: CASGSGTGSFNEQFF

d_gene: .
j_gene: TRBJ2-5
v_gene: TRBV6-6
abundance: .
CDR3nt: TGTGCCAGCAGTTACCGGGAGATAGAGACCCAGTACTTC
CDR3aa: CASSYREIETQYF

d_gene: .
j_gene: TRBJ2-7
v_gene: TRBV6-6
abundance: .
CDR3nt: TGTGCCAGCAGTGGGGGGTACGAGCAGTACTTC
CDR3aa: CASSGGYEQYF

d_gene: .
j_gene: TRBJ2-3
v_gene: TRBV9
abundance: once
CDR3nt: TGTGCCAGCAGCGTAGACGTAGCCCGGGCAGAACTTAGCACAGATACGCAGTATTTT
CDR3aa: CASSVDVARAELSTDTQYF

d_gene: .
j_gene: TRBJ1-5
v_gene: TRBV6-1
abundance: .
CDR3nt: TGTGCCAGCAGTGAAGGGGCAGGGGTTAGTCAGCCCCAGCATTTT
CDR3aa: CASSEGAGVSQPQHF

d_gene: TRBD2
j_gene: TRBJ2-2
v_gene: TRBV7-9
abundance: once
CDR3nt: TGTGCCAGCAGCGCAAGTCTAGCGGGAAGGGCCGGGGAGCTGTTTTTT
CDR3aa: CASSASLAGRAGELFF

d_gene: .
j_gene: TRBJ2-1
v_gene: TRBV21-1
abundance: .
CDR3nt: TGTGCCAGAAGAGCGGGAGGTTCCTACAATGAGCAGTTCTTC
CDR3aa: CARRAGGSYNEQFF

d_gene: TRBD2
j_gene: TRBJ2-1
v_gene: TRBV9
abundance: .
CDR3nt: TGTGCCAGCAGCGGGGGGACTAATTTAAATGGGAACTCCTACAATGAGCAGTTCTTC
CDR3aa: CASSGGTNLNGNSYNEQFF

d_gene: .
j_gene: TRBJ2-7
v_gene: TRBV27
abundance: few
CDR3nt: TGTGCCAGCAGTCGCCCCGGGTGGGAGCAGTACTTC
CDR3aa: CASSRPGWEQYF

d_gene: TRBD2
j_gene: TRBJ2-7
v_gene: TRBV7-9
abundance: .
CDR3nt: TGTGCCAGCAGGGCGGGAGGGACCTACGAGCAGTACTTC
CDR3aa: CASRAGGTYEQYF

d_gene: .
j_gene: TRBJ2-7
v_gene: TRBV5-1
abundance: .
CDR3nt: TGCGCCAGCAGCTACGGAGAGGCCTACGAGCAGTACTTC
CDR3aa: CASSYGEAYEQYF

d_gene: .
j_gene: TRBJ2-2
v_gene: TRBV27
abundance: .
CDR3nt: TGTGCCAGCAGACTGAAGGGGTTCCCAGTTCCCGGGGAGCTGTTTTTT
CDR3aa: CASRLKGFPVPGELFF